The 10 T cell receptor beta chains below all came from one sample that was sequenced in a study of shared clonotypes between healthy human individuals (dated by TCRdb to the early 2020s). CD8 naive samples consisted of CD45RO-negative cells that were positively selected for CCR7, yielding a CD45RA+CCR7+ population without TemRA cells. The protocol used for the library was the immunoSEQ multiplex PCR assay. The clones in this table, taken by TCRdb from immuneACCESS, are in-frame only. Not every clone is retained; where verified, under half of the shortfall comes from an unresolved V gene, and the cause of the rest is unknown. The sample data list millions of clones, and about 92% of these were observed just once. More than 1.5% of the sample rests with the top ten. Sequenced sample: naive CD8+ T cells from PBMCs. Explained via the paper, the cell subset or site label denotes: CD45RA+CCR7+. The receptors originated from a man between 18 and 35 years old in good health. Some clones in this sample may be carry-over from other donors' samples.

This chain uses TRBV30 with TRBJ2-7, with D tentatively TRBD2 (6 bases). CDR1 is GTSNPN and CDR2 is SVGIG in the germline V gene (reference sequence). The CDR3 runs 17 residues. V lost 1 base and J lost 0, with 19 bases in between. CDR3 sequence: CAWSDHSGGWASYEQYF. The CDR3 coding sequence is TGTGCCTGGAGTGATCACTCTGGGGGGTGGGCCTCCTACGAGCAGTACTTC.

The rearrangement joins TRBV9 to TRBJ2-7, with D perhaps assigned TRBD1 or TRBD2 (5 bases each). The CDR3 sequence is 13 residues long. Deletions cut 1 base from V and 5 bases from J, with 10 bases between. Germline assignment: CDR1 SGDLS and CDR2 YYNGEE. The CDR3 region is CASSVMGRHEQYF. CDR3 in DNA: TGTGCCAGCAGCGTAATGGGACGCCACGAGCAGTACTTC.

CDR3 coding DNA: TGTGCCAGCAGTGAAAGGGTTGGTGTGGGATCCTACGAGCAGTACTTC. Its translation is CASSERVGVGSYEQYF. The chain combines TRBV6-1 with TRBJ2-7; D not certain. Germline V gene data show CDR1 as MNHNS and CDR2 as SASEGT. This CDR3 comprises 16 residues. Between the trimmed V and J ends, which lost 2 bases and 1 base, there was a span of 15 bases.

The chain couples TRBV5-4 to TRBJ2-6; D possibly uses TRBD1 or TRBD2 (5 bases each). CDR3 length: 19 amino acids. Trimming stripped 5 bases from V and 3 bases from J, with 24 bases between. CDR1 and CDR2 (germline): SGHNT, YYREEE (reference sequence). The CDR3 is CASRGTGPRQSFGANVLTF. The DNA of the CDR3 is TGTGCCAGCAGAGGGACCGGGCCTCGGCAATCGTTTGGGGCCAACGTCCTGACTTTC.

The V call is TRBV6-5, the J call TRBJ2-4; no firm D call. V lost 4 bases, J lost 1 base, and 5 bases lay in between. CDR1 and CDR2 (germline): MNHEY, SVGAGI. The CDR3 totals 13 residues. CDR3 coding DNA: TGTGCCAGCAGTTCCCGGGCCAAAAACATTCAGTACTTC. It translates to CASSSRAKNIQYF.

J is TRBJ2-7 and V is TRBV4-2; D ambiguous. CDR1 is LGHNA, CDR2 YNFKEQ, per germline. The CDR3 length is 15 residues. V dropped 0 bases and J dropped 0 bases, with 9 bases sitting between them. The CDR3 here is CASSQEKGPSYEQYF. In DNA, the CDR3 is TGTGCCAGCAGCCAAGAGAAGGGCCCCTCCTACGAGCAGTACTTC.

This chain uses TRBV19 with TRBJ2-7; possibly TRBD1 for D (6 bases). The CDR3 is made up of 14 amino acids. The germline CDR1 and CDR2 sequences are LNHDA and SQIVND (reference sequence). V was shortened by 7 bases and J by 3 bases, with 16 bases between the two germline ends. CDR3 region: CASMGASANYEQYF. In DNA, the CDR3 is TGTGCCAGTATGGGGGCCTCAGCAAACTACGAGCAGTACTTC.

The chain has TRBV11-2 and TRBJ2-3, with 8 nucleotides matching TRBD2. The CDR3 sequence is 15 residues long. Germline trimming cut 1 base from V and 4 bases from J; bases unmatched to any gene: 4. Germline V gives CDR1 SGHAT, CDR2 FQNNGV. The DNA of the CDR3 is TGTGCCAGCAGCTTAGGCCGGGGGGGGCCAGATACGCAGTATTTT. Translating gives CASSLGRGGPDTQYF.

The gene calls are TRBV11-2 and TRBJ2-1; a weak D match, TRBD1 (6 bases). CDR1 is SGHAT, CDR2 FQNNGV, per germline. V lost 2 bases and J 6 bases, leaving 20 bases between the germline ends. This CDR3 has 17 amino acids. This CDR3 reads CASSLSLGTTFGNEQFF. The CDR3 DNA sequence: TGTGCCAGCAGCTTAAGTTTAGGGACAACTTTTGGCAATGAGCAGTTCTTC.

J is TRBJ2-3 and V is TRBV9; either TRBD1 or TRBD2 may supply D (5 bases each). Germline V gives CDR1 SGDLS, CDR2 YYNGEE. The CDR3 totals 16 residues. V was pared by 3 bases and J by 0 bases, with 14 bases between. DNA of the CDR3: TGTGCCAGCAGCGATCGGGACCGACGAAGCACAGATACGCAGTATTTT. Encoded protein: CASSDRDRRSTDTQYF. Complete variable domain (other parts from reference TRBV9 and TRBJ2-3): DSGVTQTPKHLITATGQRVTLRCSPRSGDLSVYWYQQSLDQGLQFLIQYYNGEERAKGNILERFSAQQFPDLHSELNLSSLELGDSALYFCASSDRDRRSTDTQYFGPGTRLTVL.